The rows below give T cell receptor beta chains drawn from one sample of a study of blood T cell repertoires in COVID-19. The data were produced by immunoSEQ multiplex PCR, yet TCRdb's version contains in-frame clones alone and is incomplete. The data contain about 110,000 clones, 85% to 90% of them singletons. The sequencing sample was made of peripheral blood. The origin of the receptors is a human donor in a cohort sampled during active COVID-19. CDR3s include the opening cysteine and the closing phenylalanine or tryptophan.

V gene: TRBV18; CDR3 length: 15; CDR3 protein: CASSPPGQGDYGYTF
V gene: TRBV9; CDR3 length: 15; CDR3 protein: CASTVLEGSGTEAFF
V gene: TRBV29-1; CDR3 length: 12; CDR3 protein: CSVEDRDYEQYF
V gene: TRBV2; CDR3 length: 14; CDR3 protein: CASSFKRGTDTQYF
V gene: TRBV27; CDR3 length: 16; CDR3 protein: CASSLRWTTTYNEQFF
V gene: TRBV7-2; CDR3 length: 13; CDR3 protein: CASSSGQRYGYTF
V gene: TRBV2; CDR3 length: 17; CDR3 protein: CASTRDRVFATNEKLFF
V gene: TRBV5-1; CDR3 length: 15; CDR3 protein: CASSLEGAATEKLFF
V gene: TRBV14; CDR3 length: 17; CDR3 protein: CASSRLDREVFQETQYF
V gene: TRBV5-1; CDR3 length: 14; CDR3 protein: CASSLWTANTEAFF
V gene: TRBV19; CDR3 length: 15; CDR3 protein: CASSGGQGSYNEQFF
V gene: TRBV4-3; CDR3 length: 16; CDR3 protein: CASSQDRGQFTDTQYF
V gene: TRBV5-4; CDR3 length: 17; CDR3 protein: CASSLGGPSGASGELFF
V gene: TRBV7-8; CDR3 length: 14; CDR3 protein: CASSPTGSRTEAFF
V gene: TRBV6-1; CDR3 length: 13; CDR3 protein: CASSDRGREKLFF